One and the same sample provided the 23 T cell receptor beta chains below, sequenced in a study of tumor-infiltrating lymphocytes in glioblastoma multiforme. TCRB libraries came from RNA via three nested multiplex PCR rounds. TCRdb re-called the multiplex PCR reads with MiXCR, one entry per CDR3 protein. The sample includes 25,000 to 35,000 distinct CDR3 sequences, more than 55% of them seen just once. The sequenced sample consisted of brain tumor tissue. The receptors were sampled from a male donor with glioblastoma.

V and J are TRBV18 and TRBJ1-4; unclear D gene. The CDR3 covers 14 residues. Germline V gene sequence: CDR1 KGHSH, CDR2 LQKENI. V shed 6 bases and J shed 5 bases, with 13 bases lying between them. CDR3 loop: CASSPSQINEKLFF. In DNA form, the CDR3 reads TGTGCCAGCTCTCCGTCCCAGATAAATGAAAAACTGTTTTTT. Full variable domain (missing parts from reference TRBV18 and TRBJ1-4): NAGVMQNPRHLVRRRGQEARLRCSPMKGHSHVYWYRQLPEEGLKFMVYLQKENIIDESGMPKERFSAEFPKEGPSILRIQQVVRGDSAAYFCASSPSQINEKLFFGSGTQLSVL.

This clonotype was counted once. The rearrangement uses TRBV20-1 and TRBJ2-7; maybe TRBD2 (6 bases). The CDR3 totals 14 residues. CDR1 is DFQATT, CDR2 SNEGSKA, per germline (reference sequence). V lost 3 bases and J 2 bases, leaving 14 bases between the germline ends. Here the CDR3 reads CSARRDFPAYEQYF. The CDR3 DNA reads as TGCAGTGCTAGGAGGGACTTCCCCGCCTACGAGCAGTACTTC.

Points on this clonotype: Sequence at one end of the junction differs from germline and may be a read error. The J gene is TRBJ2-1, the V gene TRBV6-2 or TRBV6-3; the D gene could be TRBD1 or TRBD2 (5 bases each). Germline V gene sequence: CDR1 MNHEY, CDR2 SVGEGT. This CDR3 comprises 15 residues. The CDR3 sequence: CDSSDRGRSSYEQFF. CDR3 sequence (DNA): TGTGACAGCAGCGACCGGGGCCGCAGCTCCTATGAGCAGTTCTTC.

Turning to this clonotype: Being one base from a much bigger clone, this may be a read error. No conserved phenylalanine or tryptophan ends this CDR3, so it is likely a read error. The rearrangement uses TRBV11-2 and TRBJ2-7; 9 bases line up with TRBD2. Germline CDR1 SGHAT, CDR2 FQNNGV. This CDR3 contains 15 residues. V dropped 10 bases and J dropped 3; count of bases not matched to a gene: 13. CDR3 bases: TGTGCCACCGACGCGAGAGCGGGAGGTCTCTACGAGCAGTACTCC. Its protein product is CATDARAGGLYEQYS.

This clonotype was seen repeatedly, ten times or more. The chain is built from TRBV12-3 or TRBV12-4 and TRBJ2-5; 7 nucleotides agree with TRBD1. The trim removed 5 bases at V and 5 bases at J, leaving 11 bases unmatched. This CDR3 spans 15 amino acids. The CDR3 is CASSRRDRVTETQYF. The DNA of the CDR3 is TGTGCCAGCAGTCGCCGAGACAGGGTAACGGAGACCCAGTACTTC.

Regarding this clonotype: A junction end diverges from the germline sequence, so it may reflect a read error. The V gene is TRBV10-3, the J gene TRBJ2-7, with a tentative D call TRBD2 (6 bases). The CDR3 runs to 17 residues. Germline values: CDR1 ENHRY, CDR2 SYGVKD. The CDR3 loop is CAVSEGFVGGRFYDQYF. CDR3 in DNA: TGTGCCGTCAGTGAGGGGTTTGTGGGGGGAAGGTTCTACGATCAGTACTTC.

The CDR3 region is CASIQQGSTNPQHF. In nucleotides, the CDR3 is TGTGCCAGCATTCAACAGGGGAGCACTAATCCCCAGCATTTT. The chain links TRBV28 to TRBJ1-5, with 7 bases matching TRBD1. The V and J ends lost 7 bases and 10 bases, in that order; junction bases with no gene match: 13. CDR3 length: 14 residues. The germline V gene encodes CDR1 MDHEN and CDR2 SYDVKM.

On this clonotype itself: This likely comes from a read error, as the CDR3 has no conserved phenylalanine or tryptophan at its end. This chain connects TRBV11-2 to TRBJ2-2; 10 bases align to TRBD1. This CDR3 has 14 amino acids. V trimming: 10 bases; J trimming: 5 bases; junction bases outside the gene matches: 7. CDR1 is SGHAT and CDR2 is FQNNGV in the germline V gene. CDR3 region: CATRTGGWTGELFC. The CDR3 DNA is TGTGCCACCAGGACAGGGGGGTGGACCGGGGAGCTGTTTTGT.

Worth noting for this clonotype: The junction departs from germline at one end; a sequencing error may be responsible. The chain links TRBV28 to TRBJ1-1; TRBD1 aligns across 9 bases. Germline V CDR1 and CDR2: MDHEN, SYDVKM. The length of the CDR3 is 16 residues. The CDR3 DNA sequence: TGTGCCAGCAGTTCCGGGACAGGGCTCCTTCACACTGAAGCCTTCTTC. Encoded protein: CASSSGTGLLHTEAFF.

As to this clonotype: This CDR3 fails to terminate in the conserved phenylalanine or tryptophan, so it likely reflects a read error. V usage is TRBV20-1 and J usage is TRBJ2-7; the D call may be TRBD1 or TRBD2 (7 bases each). Germline lookup yields CDR1 DFQATT and CDR2 SNEGSKA (reference sequence). V was shortened by 5 bases and J by 3 bases, with 17 bases between the two germline ends. CDR3 length: 14 residues. The CDR3 is CSAGRDSGNYEQYY. CDR3 coding DNA: TGCAGTGCTGGGAGGGACAGCGGAAACTACGAGCAGTACTAC.

As to this clonotype: At one of its ends the junction is not consistent with the germline gene, which may arise from a read error. The chain joins TRBV6-1 to TRBJ2-3, with 8 bases fitting TRBD2. The CDR3 runs to 19 residues. Germline CDR1 MNHNS, CDR2 SASEGT. CDR3 sequence (DNA): TGTGCCTGCAGTGGATCCGTGCGGGGACCGGGACTAGTCTCGGATACGCAGTATTTT. As protein: CACSGSVRGPGLVSDTQYF.

The gene calls are TRBV20-1 and TRBJ2-3; the D gene is possibly TRBD2 (6 bases). Germline CDR1 DFQATT, CDR2 SNEGSKA (reference sequence). This CDR3 is built from 13 residues. V lost 3 bases and J lost 5, with 12 bases in between. The DNA for the CDR3 is TGCAGTGCTAGTCCTAGCGCGGTAGATACGCAGTATTTT. It translates to CSASPSAVDTQYF.

Notes on this clonotype: This CDR3 is missing its conserved last phenylalanine or tryptophan, likely due to a read error. This chain joins TRBV6-5 and TRBJ2-1; unclear D gene. This CDR3 is built from 14 residues. The V gene's germline CDR1 is MNHEY and CDR2 SVGAGI. Trimming took off 2 bases at V and 9 bases at J, with 14 bases between the two ends. Here the CDR3 reads CASSYGPGLGEQFC. Here the CDR3 DNA reads TGTGCCAGCAGTTACGGGCCGGGCCTCGGTGAGCAGTTCTGT.

In regard to this clonotype: The junction departs from germline at one end; a sequencing error may be responsible. This chain uses TRBV10-1 with TRBJ2-4, with TRBD1 as a possible D gene (7 bases). This CDR3 region has 15 residues. CDR1 and CDR2 from the germline V gene are WNHNN and SYGVQD (reference sequence). This chain's CDR3 is CASSEEQGRRNIQYF. The DNA for the CDR3 is TGCGCCAGCAGTGAGGAACAGGGGAGGCGGAACATCCAGTACTTC.

For this clonotype: At one end, the junction sequence differs from germline, possibly due to a read error. This chain links TRBV6-1 with TRBJ2-3; a weak D match, TRBD1 (5 bases). In germline, CDR1 is MNHNS, CDR2 SASEGT. This CDR3 contains 14 residues. CDR3 in DNA: TGTGCCAGCAGTTCCTTGCAGGGTACAGATACGCTGTATTTT. As protein: CASSSLQGTDTLYF.

This rearrangement joins TRBV4-1 to TRBJ1-4, with TRBD1 as a possible D gene (6 bases). Trimming left V 4 bases short and J 6 bases short, with 24 bases between. This CDR3 comprises 18 residues. Germline assignment: CDR1 MGHRA and CDR2 YSYEKL. CDR3 in amino acids: CASSPYSSGGTKYEKLFF. CDR3 DNA: TGCGCCAGCAGCCCCTACTCGTCTGGGGGCACGAAGTATGAAAAACTGTTTTTT.

With respect to this clonotype: One base away lies a much larger clone, so this may be a sequencing read error. The chain is built from TRBV29-1 and TRBJ2-1; D may match TRBD1 or TRBD2 (5 bases each). This CDR3 is built from 15 residues. Germline V gene lookup returns CDR1 SQVTM and CDR2 ANQGSEA. The V and J ends lost 8 bases and 0 bases respectively, with 17 bases between them. The CDR3 DNA reads TGCAGCTCCCTGAGACGAGGGGACTCCTACAATGAGCAGTTCTTC. Translating it yields CSSLRRGDSYNEQFF.

This clonotype was detected a few times. A much larger clone is a single base away; this may be a read error. V usage is TRBV28 and J usage is TRBJ2-1, with D perhaps matching TRBD1 (5 bases). The CDR3 spans 14 residues. With 6 bases removed from V and 6 bases from J, the gap between germline ends came to 15 bases. Germline CDR1 MDHEN, CDR2 SYDVKM. Here the CDR3 DNA reads TGTGCCAGCAGCCCCCGCAGGGCTTCCAATGAGCAGTTCTTC. This sequence encodes CASSPRRASNEQFF.

Of note for this clonotype: The conserved phenylalanine or tryptophan normally closing the CDR3 is absent here, so this likely arose from a read error. The rearrangement uses TRBV28 and TRBJ1-3, with unresolved D. The CDR3 is made up of 16 amino acids. Germline CDR1 reads MDHEN; CDR2 reads SYDVKM. The V gene lost 1 base and the J gene lost 0 bases, with 10 bases spanning the gap. For the CDR3, the DNA is TGTGCCAGCAGTTTATCAGGCAGGCACTCTGGAAACACCATATATCTT. Translation: CASSLSGRHSGNTIYL.

CDR3 in DNA: TGCAGTGCTTTAAGCGGGGTAAGCTCCTACAATGAGCAGTTCTTC. The encoded protein is CSALSGVSSYNEQFF. The V and J genes are TRBV20-1 and TRBJ2-1; TRBD2 aligns across 7 bases. This CDR3 has 15 amino acids. J was trimmed by 0 bases and V by 5 bases; bases with no gene match: 7. The V gene's germline CDR1 is DFQATT and CDR2 SNEGSKA (reference sequence).

A word on this clonotype: The CDR3 does not end in the conserved phenylalanine or tryptophan, so this is likely a read error. The DNA is left out, because the CDR3 cannot be placed on it with certainty; the CDR3 is given as TCRdb lists it. The rearrangement links TRBV21-1 to TRBJ1-5; no check of the table's D call, TRBD1, against the DNA was made. TRBV21-1 is labeled a pseudogene. The CDR3 has 14 amino acids, counting both end residues. The CDR3 loop is CASTDRTGRQPQHV.

This clonotype occurred once. This may be a read error: a much more frequent sequence differs by one nucleotide. The V call is TRBV28, the J call TRBJ1-4; a weak D match, TRBD1 (6 bases). The CDR3 is 13 amino acids. Looked up from germline, CDR1 is MDHEN and CDR2 is SYDVKM. Trimming cost V 7 bases and J 6 bases, with 12 bases left between them. Here the CDR3 reads CASNDRMDEKLFF. Here the CDR3 DNA reads TGTGCCAGCAACGACAGGATGGATGAAAAACTGTTTTTT. Filled out from reference TRBV28 and TRBJ1-4, the complete variable domain reads DVKVTQSSRYLVKRTGEKVFLECVQDMDHENMFWYRQDPGLGLRLIYFSYDVKMKEKGDIPEGYSVSREKKERFSLILESASTNQTSMYLCASNDRMDEKLFFGSGTQLSVL.

This clonotype was seen ten or more times. The rearrangement uses TRBV7-9 and TRBJ2-7; perhaps TRBD2 as D (5 bases). This CDR3 has 14 amino acids. Germline V CDR1 and CDR2: SEHNR, FQNEAQ (reference sequence). V lost 4 bases and J lost 0, with 10 bases in between. The CDR3 spells CASSSGRDSYEQYF. The CDR3 bases are TGTGCCAGCAGCTCCGGACGGGACTCCTACGAGCAGTACTTC. The variable domain in full, with the rest retrieved from reference TRBV7-9 and TRBJ2-7, is DTGVSQNPRHKITKRGQNVTFRCDPISEHNRLYWYRQTLGQGPEFLTYFQNEAQLEKSRLLSDRFSAERPKGSFSTLEIQRTEQGDSAMYLCASSSGRDSYEQYFGPGTRLTVT.